The 27 T cell receptor beta chains reported below all come from one sample, sequenced in a study of vaccination effects on CD4 cells after COVID-19. Sequenced by immunoSEQ multiplex PCR; TCRdb stores in-frame clones only, minus some. This sample has around 63,000 clones; about 71% occur once, and the top ten carry 3.7%. Peptide-pool stimulation followed by sequencing identified expanded antigen-specific CD4+ clonotypes in the ViraFEST assay. Having been cultured for about 10 days, the cells underwent CD4+ T cell isolation. Negative nucleocapsid antibody tests before and after vaccination confirmed no previous SARS-CoV-2 infection. These receptors are not linked to any known antigen. Specimen: CD4+ T cells from PBMCs cultured with HCoV-OC43 spike peptides, collected before COVID-19 vaccination. Described subset: HCoV-OC43 spike overlapping peptide pool stimulation. The receptors derive from a human donor who received a COVID-19 vaccine.

V is TRBV6-4 and J is TRBJ1-5; 7 bases agree with TRBD1. The CDR3 length is 14 residues. Germline CDR1 and CDR2: MRHNA and SNTAGT. J was trimmed by 6 bases and V by 2 bases; bases with no gene match: 4. In DNA form, the CDR3 reads TGTGCCAGCAGTGACGAGGCAGGGGGTCAGCCCCAGCATTTT. Translation: CASSDEAGGQPQHF.

On this clone itself: Other DNA sequences in the sample encode the same CDR3. The chain has TRBV5-1 and TRBJ1-4; D call uncertain. The CDR3 spans 15 residues. The V end was cut by 4 bases, the J end by 0 bases, with 10 bases between. CDR1 and CDR2 (germline): SGHRS, YFSETQ. The CDR3 region has the DNA TGCGCCAGCAGCCTGGGTTCGGCAACTAATGAAAAACTGTTTTTT. Its protein product is CASSLGSATNEKLFF. The complete variable domain, with remaining parts taken from reference TRBV5-1 and TRBJ1-4, reads KAGVTQTPRYLIKTRGQQVTLSCSPISGHRSVSWYQQTPGQGLQFLFEYFSETQRNKGNFPGRFSGRQFSNSRSEMNVSTLELGDSALYLCASSLGSATNEKLFFGSGTQLSVL.

This chain links TRBV5-8 with TRBJ2-3; a weak D match, TRBD1 (5 bases). V lost 4 bases and J lost 4, with 13 bases in between. The CDR3 extends over 14 amino acids. Per germline, CDR1 SGHTS and CDR2 YDEGEE. Here the CDR3 reads CASSSWGRSDTQYF. The CDR3 DNA follows: TGTGCCAGCAGCAGTTGGGGCCGGTCAGATACGCAGTATTTT.

The chain is built from TRBV12-5 and TRBJ2-1; tentative D call: TRBD2 (5 bases). Germline V gene lookup returns CDR1 LGHNT and CDR2 FRNRAP. The V gene lost 6 bases and the J gene lost 2 bases, with 11 bases spanning the gap. The CDR3 has 14 amino acids. CDR3 loop: CASGLGSAYNEQFF. CDR3 in DNA: TGTGCTAGTGGGTTAGGGAGCGCCTACAATGAGCAGTTCTTC.

The chain combines TRBV7-2 with TRBJ2-4; weak D call: TRBD2 (7 bases). Germline lookup yields CDR1 SGHTA and CDR2 FQGNSA. V dropped 2 bases and J dropped 14 bases, with 19 bases sitting between them. The CDR3 contains 14 residues. CDR3 protein: CASSLYRGGTGEYF. The DNA for the CDR3 is TGTGCCAGCAGCTTATATCGCGGGGGCACTGGGGAGTACTTC.

Turning to this clone: Other DNA variants within this sample encode the same CDR3. The chain employs TRBV27 and TRBJ1-4; weak D call: TRBD1 (6 bases). This CDR3 has 15 amino acids. V lost 6 bases and J lost 2, with 13 bases in between. CDR1 is MNHEY, CDR2 SMNVEV, per germline (reference sequence). In nucleotides, the CDR3 is TGTGCCAGCAGACGGCAGGGGATGACTAATGAAAAACTGTTTTTT. Encoded protein: CASRRQGMTNEKLFF. The full variable domain, rest sourced from reference TRBV27 and TRBJ1-4, is EAQVTQNPRYLITVTGKKLTVTCSQNMNHEYMSWYRQDPGLGLRQIYYSMNVEVTDKGDVPEGYKVSRKEKRNFPLILESPSPNQTSLYFCASRRQGMTNEKLFFGSGTQLSVL.

The rearrangement links TRBV7-3 to TRBJ2-3; TRBD2 might be the D (7 bases). Trimming removed 5 bases at V and 3 bases at J, with 12 bases between. The CDR3 has 14 amino acids. Germline loops: CDR1 SGHTA, CDR2 FQGTGA. CDR3 DNA sequence: TGTGCCAGCAGCCCCGGGGGGCCGACAGATACGCAGTATTTT. This encodes CASSPGGPTDTQYF.

This chain joins TRBV28 and TRBJ2-2; TRBD2 aligns across 11 bases. The CDR3 totals 17 residues. With 6 bases clipped from V and 8 bases from J, the junction kept 14 bases outside the gene matches. The germline V gene encodes CDR1 MDHEN and CDR2 SYDVKM. Written as DNA, the CDR3 is TGTGCCAGCAGCTTTTATCGGAAGACTAGCGGGGTGGGGGAGCTGTTTTTT. Residues: CASSFYRKTSGVGELFF. Full variable domain (remainder filled in from reference TRBV28 and TRBJ2-2): DVKVTQSSRYLVKRTGEKVFLECVQDMDHENMFWYRQDPGLGLRLIYFSYDVKMKEKGDIPEGYSVSREKKERFSLILESASTNQTSMYLCASSFYRKTSGVGELFFGEGSRLTVL.

This chain connects TRBV9 to TRBJ1-6; D is unclear. This CDR3 contains 16 residues. Germline loops: CDR1 SGDLS, CDR2 YYNGEE. Trimming cost V 0 bases and J 13 bases, with 20 bases left between them. The CDR3 bases are TGTGCCAGCAGCGTAGGAGATTCGGGAGGGCTCGAGCCCCTCCACTTT. Its translation: CASSVGDSGGLEPLHF.

The chain uses TRBV19 and TRBJ1-6; 8 bases are shared with TRBD1. Germline assignment: CDR1 LNHDA and CDR2 SQIVND (reference sequence). The CDR3 runs 13 residues. The trim removed 5 bases at V and 10 bases at J, leaving 4 bases unmatched. DNA for the CDR3: TGTGCCAGTAGTCCCGGACAGGGCTCACCCCTCCACTTT. Translated, it gives CASSPGQGSPLHF.

V gene TRBV28 combines with J gene TRBJ1-4; TRBD1 is a possible D gene (5 bases). Germline CDR1 MDHEN, CDR2 SYDVKM. V was pared by 5 bases and J by 8 bases, with 18 bases between. This CDR3 comprises 15 residues. This CDR3 is CASSPQTEPGEKLFF. The CDR3 DNA reads TGTGCCAGCAGTCCCCAGACAGAGCCGGGGGAAAAACTGTTTTTT.

V and J are TRBV9 and TRBJ2-1; D is perhaps TRBD1 or TRBD2 (5 bases each). Looked up from germline, CDR1 is SGDLS and CDR2 is YYNGEE. The V end lost 0 bases, the J end lost 7 bases, and 20 bases lay between the germline ends. The length of the CDR3 is 17 residues. The CDR3 sequence is CASSVAALGTLGNEQFF. CDR3 in DNA: TGTGCCAGCAGCGTAGCCGCCCTTGGGACCTTAGGGAATGAGCAGTTCTTC.

This rearrangement joins TRBV5-1 to TRBJ2-1, with D unresolved. The CDR3 consists of 15 residues. Trimming left V 1 base short and J 4 bases short, with 12 bases between. Germline V gene sequence: CDR1 SGHRS, CDR2 YFSETQ. The CDR3 spells CASSLLGPPYNEQFF. The CDR3, as DNA: TGCGCCAGCAGCTTGCTGGGCCCCCCTTACAATGAGCAGTTCTTC. The whole variable domain, remainder taken from reference TRBV5-1 and TRBJ2-1, is KAGVTQTPRYLIKTRGQQVTLSCSPISGHRSVSWYQQTPGQGLQFLFEYFSETQRNKGNFPGRFSGRQFSNSRSEMNVSTLELGDSALYLCASSLLGPPYNEQFFGPGTRLTVL.

CDR3 DNA sequence: TGTGCCACCAGTGATTCAGGGTCCCTTGGCCAAGAGACCCAGTACTTC. Residues: CATSDSGSLGQETQYF. The chain couples TRBV24-1 to TRBJ2-5; maybe TRBD1 (5 bases). The ends were cut back, 2 bases at V and 1 base at J, with 13 bases in the middle. The length of the CDR3 is 16 residues. The germline V gene has CDR1 KGHDR and CDR2 SFDVKD.

The chain carries TRBV7-8 and TRBJ2-7, with D uncertain. The CDR3 is 17 residues long. The germline CDR1 and CDR2 sequences are SGHVS and FQNEAQ. V was clipped by 1 base and J by 3 bases, with 19 bases between them. CDR3 sequence (DNA): TGTGCCAGCAGCTTAGTCGGAAATCCTCAAGGTTTCTACGAGCAGTACGTC. Amino acids: CASSLVGNPQGFYEQYV.

This clone was seen just once. V and J are TRBV19 and TRBJ2-1, with 8 positions matching TRBD2. The germline CDR1 and CDR2 sequences are LNHDA and SQIVND (reference sequence). J was trimmed by 2 bases and V by 4 bases; bases with no gene match: 7. The CDR3 is made up of 16 amino acids. The CDR3 reads CASSSPRSGAYNEQFF. Here the CDR3 DNA reads TGTGCCAGTAGTAGTCCCCGTAGCGGGGCCTACAATGAGCAGTTCTTC.

This clone was observed a few times. The chain has TRBV4-1 and TRBJ2-1; D is ambiguous. The V gene's germline CDR1 is MGHRA and CDR2 YSYEKL. Trimming took off 1 base at V and 5 bases at J, with 6 bases between the two ends. This CDR3 spans 13 amino acids. In DNA, the CDR3 is TGCGCCAGCAGCCAAGTAGCTGACAATGAGCAGTTCTTC. This codes for CASSQVADNEQFF.

The chain has TRBV6-5 and TRBJ2-1; 9 bases fit TRBD2. The CDR3 has 13 amino acids. The germline V gene encodes CDR1 MNHEY and CDR2 SVGAGI. Unmatched junction bases numbered 5, after V lost 7 bases and J lost 7 bases. The CDR3, as DNA: TGTGCCAGCATTGGGACTAGCCGAAATGAGCAGTTCTTC. This gives the protein CASIGTSRNEQFF.

The table lists this clone with a count of one. V is TRBV7-8 and J is TRBJ2-3, with D perhaps TRBD2 (7 bases). Trimming removed 2 bases from V and 5 bases from J, with 17 bases in between. CDR1 and CDR2 from the germline V gene are SGHVS and FQNEAQ. This CDR3 is built from 16 residues. The CDR3 DNA reads TGTGCCAGCAGCTTAAGGGCGGGGGCCTCCGGAGATACGCAGTATTTT. The encoded protein is CASSLRAGASGDTQYF.

The rearrangement uses TRBV3-1 (or the pseudogene TRBV3-2) and TRBJ2-2; D is perhaps TRBD1 (6 bases). V was cut by 4 bases and J by 6 bases, with 18 bases left in between. This CDR3 comprises 16 residues. Germline V CDR1 and CDR2: LGHDT, YNNKEL (reference sequence). Here the CDR3 DNA reads TGTGCCAGCAGCCGCCCGGATCCGCAGGGGCCCGGGGAGCTGTTTTTT. This encodes CASSRPDPQGPGELFF.

The chain couples TRBV6-6 to TRBJ2-5; the D gene is possibly TRBD1 (5 bases). The CDR3 sequence is 14 residues long. Germline-derived CDR1 and CDR2 are MNHNY and SVGAGI (reference sequence). V dropped 2 bases and J dropped 5 bases, with 12 bases sitting between them. DNA of the CDR3: TGTGCCAGCAGTTACGGGGCCTTTATTGAGACCCAGTACTTC. As protein: CASSYGAFIETQYF.

V gene TRBV6-4 combines with J gene TRBJ2-2; the match to TRBD1 covers 9 bases. The J segment lost 7 bases and the V segment lost 8 bases, leaving 8 bases of the junction unmatched. Germline V gene lookup returns CDR1 MRHNA and CDR2 SNTAGT. The CDR3 loop spans 14 amino acids. CDR3 in DNA: TGTGCCAGCGGCCCACAGGGGGCTGGCGGGGAGCTGTTTTTT. This encodes CASGPQGAGGELFF.

CDR3 loop: CAISAATAFRTGELFF. In nucleotides, the CDR3 is TGTGCCATCAGTGCGGCGACAGCTTTCCGGACCGGGGAGCTGTTTTTT. V is TRBV10-3 and J is TRBJ2-2; a weak D match, TRBD1 (5 bases). The germline CDR1 and CDR2 sequences are ENHRY and SYGVKD. V dropped 4 bases and J dropped 5 bases, with 17 bases sitting between them. The CDR3 extends over 16 amino acids.

This clone came up a few times. The CDR3 nucleotides are TGTGCCAGCAGCGACGAGACAGCAATCTCGGAGCTGTTTTTT. This codes for CASSDETAISELFF. The V gene is TRBV6-2 or TRBV6-3, the J gene TRBJ2-2; a possible D gene is TRBD1 (5 bases). The CDR3 spans 14 residues. V lost 6 bases, J lost 10 bases, and 18 bases lay in between. Germline loops: CDR1 MNHEY, CDR2 SVGEGT.

The chain has TRBV6-5 and TRBJ1-5; TRBD1 is a possible D gene (5 bases). Germline V lookup: CDR1 MNHEY, CDR2 SVGAGI. Trimming took 6 bases from V and 3 from J, leaving 12 bases between them. The CDR3 consists of 14 residues. This CDR3 is CASRSGTHNQPQHF. CDR3 coding DNA: TGTGCCAGCAGATCCGGGACCCACAATCAGCCCCAGCATTTT.

This clone was recorded only once. The chain uses TRBV25-1 and TRBJ1-4; D is unclear. Germline-derived CDR1 and CDR2 are MGHDK and SYGVNS. Trimming pared 1 base from V and 8 bases from J, leaving 14 bases between. The CDR3 consists of 15 residues. The CDR3 is CASSEFETPREKLFF. DNA of the CDR3: TGTGCCAGCAGTGAATTTGAGACCCCCCGGGAAAAACTGTTTTTT. Filled out from reference TRBV25-1 and TRBJ1-4, the complete variable domain reads EADIYQTPRYLVIGTGKKITLECSQTMGHDKMYWYQQDPGMELHLIHYSYGVNSTEKGDLSSESTVSRIRTEHFPLTLESARPSHTSQYLCASSEFETPREKLFFGSGTQLSVL.

This chain joins TRBV18 and TRBJ1-2, with D uncertain. Germline assignment: CDR1 KGHSH and CDR2 LQKENI. The V gene lost 2 bases and the J gene lost 3 bases, with 7 bases spanning the gap. This CDR3 spans 13 amino acids. The CDR3 DNA is TGTGCCAGCTCACCAATACCAGACTATGGCTACACCTTC. It specifies CASSPIPDYGYTF.